Each of the 8 T cell receptor beta chains below was sequenced from the same sample in a study of T cell responses to AZD1222 COVID-19 vaccine. The protocol was immunoSEQ multiplex PCR, while the TCRdb copy is restricted to in-frame clones and leaves out a portion. The table includes over 150,000 clones, 88% detected once. Here the sequenced sample was peripheral blood, taken 28 days after the second AZD1222 dose. Receptors were obtained from an adult who received the AZD1222 COVID-19 vaccine.

V usage is TRBV10-3 and J usage is TRBJ1-2; possibly TRBD1 for D (5 bases). CDR1 ENHRY and CDR2 SYGVKD come from the germline V gene. V lost 7 bases, J lost 4 bases, and 16 bases lay in between. The CDR3 loop spans 14 amino acids. CDR3 DNA sequence: TGTGCCATCACTACGGGGCTCCCCCGCTATGGCTACACCTTC. Translation: CAITTGLPRYGYTF.

The chain uses TRBV28 and TRBJ1-2; no firm D call. The V and J ends lost 4 bases and 8 bases respectively, with 23 bases between them. This CDR3 is built from 16 residues. The germline CDR1 and CDR2 sequences are MDHEN and SYDVKM. The CDR3 loop is CASSSVLGEDVRGYTF. In DNA form, the CDR3 reads TGTGCCAGCAGTTCCGTACTTGGGGAGGACGTACGCGGCTACACCTTC.

The chain couples TRBV7-9 to TRBJ1-2, with a possible D match to TRBD1 (6 bases). The CDR3 has 13 residues. V was cut by 6 bases and J by 8 bases, with 16 bases left in between. The germline V gene has CDR1 SEHNR and CDR2 FQNEAQ (reference sequence). The CDR3 bases are TGTGCCAGCAGAGAGACAGGCCCGAGAGGCTACACCTTC. Residues: CASRETGPRGYTF.

The gene calls are TRBV6-6 and TRBJ1-2; D gene ambiguous. V gave up 5 bases and J gave up 5 bases, with 6 bases separating them. The CDR3 is 11 amino acids. The germline CDR1 and CDR2 sequences are MNHNY and SVGAGI (reference sequence). The CDR3 loop is CASSQEYGYTF. The CDR3 DNA sequence: TGTGCCAGCAGTCAGGAATATGGCTACACCTTC.

This chain uses TRBV30 with TRBJ2-1; D remains unclear. Germline V lookup: CDR1 GTSNPN, CDR2 SVGIG (reference sequence). The CDR3 has 12 residues. Trimming shortened V by 0 bases and J by 5 bases, and 5 bases separated the two germline ends. This CDR3 is CAWSVLNNEQFF. Here the CDR3 DNA reads TGTGCCTGGAGTGTACTAAACAATGAGCAGTTCTTC.

V gene TRBV18 combines with J gene TRBJ1-5; D gene uncertain. The CDR3 has 16 amino acids. Germline lookup yields CDR1 KGHSH and CDR2 LQKENI. The germline V and J ends were trimmed by 0 bases and 8 bases, with 17 bases remaining between them. The CDR3 bases are TGTGCCAGCTCACCACCGGCCGGTCGTTTCGGGGAGCCCCAGCATTTT. It specifies CASSPPAGRFGEPQHF.

The chain is built from TRBV29-1 and TRBJ1-4; D is unresolved. In germline, CDR1 is SQVTM, CDR2 ANQGSEA. This CDR3 comprises 14 residues. V gave up 5 bases and J gave up 4 bases, with 14 bases separating them. For the CDR3, the DNA is TGCAGCGTTCGGGAACCCCAGATTAATGAAAAACTGTTTTTT. Translation gives CSVREPQINEKLFF. The full variable domain, with the rest looked up from reference TRBV29-1 and TRBJ1-4, is SAVISQKPSRDICQRGTSLTIQCQVDSQVTMMFWYRQQPGQSLTLIATANQGSEATYESGFVIDKFPISRPNLTFSTLTVSNMSPEDSSIYLCSVREPQINEKLFFGSGTQLSVL.

The chain uses TRBV11-2 and TRBJ2-7; 9 bases agree with TRBD1. The germline V gene encodes CDR1 SGHAT and CDR2 FQNNGV. The junction had 6 bases not matched to a gene; V was cut back by 6 bases and J by 3 bases. The CDR3 is 14 residues long. CDR3 amino acids: CASSPGTGYYEQYF. The CDR3 nucleotides are TGTGCCAGCAGTCCCGGGACAGGGTACTACGAGCAGTACTTC.